One and the same sample provided the 28 T cell receptor beta chains below, sequenced in a study of T cell repertoires in cytomegalovirus infection. Each CDR3 protein is one row after TCRdb ran MiXCR on the reads. The table shows about half a million distinct CDR3 sequences, with 30% to 35% occurring only once. The antigens of these receptors remain unknown. The sample in question was cultured PBMCs, obtained from culture after CMV antigen stimulation. All receptors derive from a human donor in good health (CMV status not recorded). Some clones in this sample may be carry-over from other donors' samples.

This clonotype came up a few times. The J gene is TRBJ2-3, the V gene TRBV10-1, with D maybe TRBD2 (5 bases). This CDR3 is 14 amino acids long. CDR1 and CDR2 (germline): WNHNN, SYGVQD (reference sequence). Trimming shortened V by 3 bases and J by 2 bases, and 9 bases separated the two germline ends. The CDR3 loop reads CASSEGADTDTQYF. The CDR3 nucleotides read TGCGCCAGCAGTGAAGGAGCGGACACAGATACGCAGTATTTT.

This rearrangement joins TRBV9 to TRBJ2-7; 7 bases fit TRBD2. The CDR3 covers 16 residues. With V trimmed by 7 bases and J by 3 bases, 16 bases remained unmatched. Germline CDR1 reads SGDLS; CDR2 reads YYNGEE. The CDR3 here is CASRVTAGAILYEQYF. DNA for the CDR3: TGTGCCAGCCGGGTGACGGCGGGAGCAATTCTCTACGAGCAGTACTTC.

The chain links TRBV6-6 to TRBJ2-7; D is perhaps TRBD1 (5 bases). The V end was cut by 8 bases, the J end by 1 base, with 9 bases between. This CDR3 contains 12 residues. The germline CDR1 and CDR2 sequences are MNHNY and SVGAGI (reference sequence). Here the CDR3 DNA reads TGTGCCAGCGAGGACATATCCTACGAGCAGTACTTC. It translates to CASEDISYEQYF.

The rearrangement uses TRBV3-1 and TRBJ1-3; no clear D gene. Trimming left V 0 bases short and J 4 bases short, with 4 bases between. The CDR3 runs 13 residues. Germline V lookup: CDR1 LGHDT, CDR2 YNNKEL (reference sequence). CDR3 residues: CASSQDGGNTIYF. The CDR3 DNA reads TGTGCCAGCAGCCAAGATGGGGGAAACACCATATATTTT.

This clonotype has only a few counts. The rearrangement joins TRBV4-1 to TRBJ2-3, with 9 bases aligning to TRBD2. The CDR3 sequence is 19 residues long. Germline V lookup: CDR1 MGHRA, CDR2 YSYEKL. With V trimmed by 1 base and J by 7 bases, 18 bases remained unmatched. In DNA, the CDR3 is TGCGCCAGCAGCCAAGCCCGGAGCCCGGACGCGGGAGGGCCATATACGCAGTATTTT. Translation: CASSQARSPDAGGPYTQYF.

This chain uses TRBV6-5 with TRBJ2-1, with 9 positions matching TRBD1. The trim removed 2 bases at V and 8 bases at J, leaving 10 bases unmatched. CDR1 and CDR2 (germline): MNHEY, SVGAGI. This CDR3 contains 16 residues. CDR3 nucleotides: TGTGCCAGCAGTTACCGAGGCGGGACAGGGAGGGATGAGCAGTTCTTC. Translated, it gives CASSYRGGTGRDEQFF.

This clonotype has only a few counts. This chain uses TRBV6-1 with TRBJ2-7; 9 nucleotides match TRBD2. CDR1 and CDR2 (germline): MNHNS, SASEGT. J lost 2 bases, V lost 6 bases, and 8 bases had no gene match. The CDR3 contains 15 residues. CDR3: CASSATSGRAYEQYV. CDR3 in DNA: TGTGCCAGCAGCGCGACTAGCGGAAGGGCCTACGAGCAGTACGTC.

This clonotype showed up many times. The chain joins TRBV7-9 to TRBJ1-1, with unresolved D. Trimming removed 2 bases at V and 0 bases at J, with 7 bases between. Germline CDR1 reads SEHNR; CDR2 reads FQNEAQ (reference sequence). The length of the CDR3 is 14 residues. This CDR3 reads CASSLTSMNTEAFF. CDR3 sequence (DNA): TGTGCCAGCAGCTTAACCAGTATGAACACTGAAGCTTTCTTT. Combining the CDR3 with reference TRBV7-9 and TRBJ1-1 gives the whole variable domain DTGVSQNPRHKITKRGQNVTFRCDPISEHNRLYWYRQTLGQGPEFLTYFQNEAQLEKSRLLSDRFSAERPKGSFSTLEIQRTEQGDSAMYLCASSLTSMNTEAFFGQGTRLTVV.

The chain has TRBV19 and TRBJ2-1, with 11 bases fitting TRBD2. V was clipped by 4 bases and J by 4 bases; unmatched bases: 6. Germline loops: CDR1 LNHDA, CDR2 SQIVND (reference sequence). The CDR3 loop spans 16 amino acids. As DNA, the CDR3 is TGTGCCAGTAGTAGGGATCTAGCGGGAGGTTACAATGAGCAGTTCTTC. Its translation is CASSRDLAGGYNEQFF.

The chain employs TRBV18 and TRBJ1-5; D unclear. CDR1 is KGHSH, CDR2 LQKENI, per germline. Trimming removed 2 bases from V and 0 bases from J, with 11 bases in between. The CDR3 is made up of 16 amino acids. CDR3 in DNA: TGTGCCAGCTCACCATTGGCAGGAAATAGCAATCAGCCCCAGCATTTT. Encoded protein: CASSPLAGNSNQPQHF.

The chain joins TRBV10-3 to TRBJ1-2; D is undetermined. V gave up 6 bases and J gave up 4 bases, with 12 bases separating them. The CDR3 length is 13 residues. Germline CDR1 is ENHRY and CDR2 is SYGVKD. The CDR3 protein is CAIREQTIYGYTF. The CDR3 bases are TGTGCCATCAGGGAACAGACCATCTATGGCTACACCTTC.

V usage is TRBV5-5 and J usage is TRBJ2-1, with 9 bases identical to TRBD1. The CDR3 is 17 amino acids. The germline V gene has CDR1 SGHKS and CDR2 YYEKEE (reference sequence). Losses at the gene ends were 4 bases for V and 2 bases for J; bases not matched to a gene: 10. The CDR3 is CASSPGTGIGPYNEQFF. The DNA of the CDR3 is TGTGCCAGCAGCCCTGGGACAGGGATTGGGCCCTACAATGAGCAGTTCTTC.

This chain connects TRBV7-9 to TRBJ2-2, with TRBD1 matching over 7 bases. V was pared by 5 bases and J by 5 bases, with 5 bases of the junction left unmatched. Germline assignment: CDR1 SEHNR and CDR2 FQNEAQ (reference sequence). This CDR3 is 14 amino acids long. CDR3 sequence reads: CASSPDRVTGELFF. For the CDR3, the DNA is TGTGCCAGCAGCCCCGACAGGGTTACCGGGGAGCTGTTTTTT.

The V call is TRBV19, the J call TRBJ1-6; TRBD1 agrees at 12 bases. Germline values: CDR1 LNHDA, CDR2 SQIVND (reference sequence). V dropped 5 bases and J dropped 14; count of bases not matched to a gene: 7. The CDR3 extends over 14 amino acids. CDR3 DNA sequence: TGTGCCAGTAGTGGAGGGACAGGGGGCGAGACCCTCCACTTT. This codes for CASSGGTGGETLHF.

This clonotype was recorded a few times. This sequence joins TRBV6-5 and TRBJ1-1, with D perhaps TRBD1 (5 bases). Trimming removed 7 bases at V and 3 bases at J, with 15 bases between. The CDR3 is made up of 14 amino acids. Germline CDR1 MNHEY, CDR2 SVGAGI. Here the CDR3 reads CASTGSGGDTEAFF. CDR3 DNA sequence: TGTGCCAGCACCGGCTCGGGAGGGGACACTGAAGCTTTCTTT.

The chain combines TRBV7-6 with TRBJ2-2; 8 bases match TRBD1. This CDR3 spans 16 amino acids. V trimming: 3 bases; J trimming: 1 base; junction bases outside the gene matches: 4. Germline CDR1 SGHVS, CDR2 FNYEAQ. The CDR3 is CASSFYRGKNTGELFF. The CDR3 DNA sequence: TGTGCCAGCAGCTTCTACAGGGGGAAGAACACCGGGGAGCTGTTTTTT.

The rearrangement links TRBV7-3 to TRBJ1-1, with D perhaps matching TRBD1 (5 bases). V was shortened by 5 bases and J by 9 bases, with 13 bases between the two germline ends. Germline V gives CDR1 SGHTA, CDR2 FQGTGA. CDR3 length: 12 amino acids. CDR3 loop: CASSPGGSKAFF. Written as DNA, the CDR3 is TGTGCCAGCAGCCCCGGGGGGTCAAAAGCTTTCTTT.

This clonotype was counted between two and nine times. The CDR3 DNA reads TGTGCCAGCAGCCCACAGGGGATTGAATACGAGCAGTACTTC. This encodes CASSPQGIEYEQYF. The rearrangement joins TRBV6-1 to TRBJ2-7, with 7 positions matching TRBD1. Germline-derived CDR1 and CDR2 are MNHNS and SASEGT. After removal of 6 bases from V and 4 bases from J, the junction contained 9 bases not matched to a gene. This CDR3 contains 14 residues.

In its sample, this clonotype was seen a few times. The V call is TRBV7-9, the J call TRBJ2-1; 15 bases are a match to TRBD2. Germline CDR1 is SEHNR and CDR2 is FQNEAQ (reference sequence). J gave up 1 base and V 4 bases, and 8 bases lay outside the gene matches. The CDR3 has 19 residues. The CDR3: CASSSGTSGGSRSYNEQFF. CDR3 nucleotide sequence: TGTGCCAGCAGCTCGGGGACTAGCGGGGGGTCTAGGTCCTACAATGAGCAGTTCTTC.

There are a few counts of this clonotype. CDR3 sequence (DNA): TGTGCCAGCAGCAAGTCATTAGCGGGAGGGCCCGTGGATACGCAGTATTTT. Translated, it gives CASSKSLAGGPVDTQYF. The rearrangement links TRBV7-3 to TRBJ2-3; 11 bases agree with TRBD2. The V gene end was trimmed by 5 bases and the J gene end by 6 bases; junction bases not matched to a gene: 13. Germline assignment: CDR1 SGHTA and CDR2 FQGTGA. The length of the CDR3 is 17 residues.

In this sample, this clonotype turned up a few times. V usage is TRBV28 and J usage is TRBJ2-3; TRBD1 is a possible D gene (5 bases). Trimming cost V 5 bases and J 1 base, with 13 bases left between them. The CDR3 loop spans 15 amino acids. CDR1 and CDR2 from the germline V gene are MDHEN and SYDVKM. The CDR3 DNA sequence: TGTGCCAGCAGTCCCCCTCAGGGTCGCACAGATACGCAGTATTTT. The encoded protein is CASSPPQGRTDTQYF.

This clonotype was counted ten times or more. The chain couples TRBV7-8 to TRBJ2-2; tentative D call: TRBD2 (6 bases). Germline V gives CDR1 SGHVS, CDR2 FQNEAQ. Trimming left V 3 bases short and J 4 bases short, with 15 bases between. This CDR3 spans 16 amino acids. The chain's CDR3 is CASSFGGGDGTGELFF. The CDR3 nucleotides read TGTGCCAGCAGCTTTGGTGGCGGGGACGGCACCGGGGAGCTGTTTTTT.

The rearrangement links TRBV7-2 to TRBJ2-5, with D possibly TRBD2 on 6 matching bases. V dropped 5 bases and J dropped 5 bases, with 15 bases sitting between them. Germline loops: CDR1 SGHTA, CDR2 FQGNSA. The CDR3 is 14 residues long. The CDR3 DNA reads as TGTGCCAGCAGCCCCGGGAGACTAGGGGAGACCCAGTACTTC. Its protein product is CASSPGRLGETQYF.

This sequence joins TRBV20-1 and TRBJ2-1; possible D gene TRBD2, 6 bases. The length of the CDR3 is 13 residues. Deletions cut 6 bases from V and 4 bases from J, with 13 bases between. CDR1 is DFQATT, CDR2 SNEGSKA, per germline (reference sequence). CDR3 DNA sequence: TGCAGTGCAAGACGGGGGTCGTACAATGAGCAGTTCTTC. It encodes CSARRGSYNEQFF.

This clonotype was counted ten times or more. This chain joins TRBV7-2 and TRBJ2-2; the D call may be TRBD1 or TRBD2 (5 bases each). Germline values: CDR1 SGHTA, CDR2 FQGNSA. This CDR3 region has 17 residues. The V end was cut by 0 bases, the J end by 8 bases, with 19 bases between. CDR3 coding DNA: TGTGCCAGCAGCTTAGCGCGTGGGGCTAGCCGGTCGGGGGAGCTGTTTTTT. It encodes CASSLARGASRSGELFF.

In its sample, this clonotype was seen a few times. V gene TRBV7-9 combines with J gene TRBJ2-7; no clear D gene. Trimming left V 3 bases short and J 4 bases short, with 13 bases between. The germline CDR1 and CDR2 sequences are SEHNR and FQNEAQ (reference sequence). CDR3 length: 14 amino acids. The CDR3 DNA follows: TGTGCCAGCAGCTTCAGTGCCCTCCAGTACGAGCAGTACTTC. This translates into CASSFSALQYEQYF.

This clonotype was found a few times. V is TRBV20-1 and J is TRBJ2-7; D gene uncertain. Trimming took off 6 bases at V and 5 bases at J, with 17 bases between the two ends. The CDR3 length is 13 residues. CDR1 and CDR2 (germline): DFQATT, SNEGSKA (reference sequence). The CDR3 loop is CSAARFAGHEQYF. The CDR3 coding sequence is TGCAGTGCCGCACGATTTGCTGGGCACGAGCAGTACTTC.

The rearrangement links TRBV3-1 to TRBJ1-2; 8 nucleotides align to TRBD1. CDR3 length: 12 residues. The V gene's germline CDR1 is LGHDT and CDR2 YNNKEL (reference sequence). The junction had 5 bases not matched to a gene; V was cut back by 3 bases and J by 11 bases. The CDR3 here is CASSHSDRGYTF. CDR3 sequence (DNA): TGTGCCAGCAGCCACTCCGACAGGGGTTACACCTTC. Based on the CDR3 plus reference TRBV3-1 and TRBJ1-2, the full variable domain is DTAVSQTPKYLVTQMGNDKSIKCEQNLGHDTMYWYKQDSKKFLKIMFSYNNKELIINETVPNRFSPKSPDKAHLNLHINSLELGDSAVYFCASSHSDRGYTFGSGTRLTVV.